The 9 T cell receptor beta chains given below trace back to one sample, sequenced in a study of blood T cell repertoires in COVID-19. The method was immunoSEQ multiplex PCR; TCRdb's version includes in-frame clones alone and lacks a portion of them. The profile covers more than 150,000 clones, with roughly four fifths appearing a single time and approximately 15% taken by the ten largest. Sequencing used peripheral blood. These receptors originate from a man aged 30-40 years with active or convalescent COVID-19.

V gene TRBV9 combines with J gene TRBJ1-1; 8 bases map to TRBD1. Germline V lookup: CDR1 SGDLS, CDR2 YYNGEE. J gave up 5 bases and V 4 bases, and 28 bases lay outside the gene matches. There are 21 residues in the CDR3. In DNA, the CDR3 is TGTGCCAGCAGCCCAACTATTTACCAGGACAGGGCGGGCGGGAAAAATACTGAAGCTTTCTTT. As protein: CASSPTIYQDRAGGKNTEAFF.

This clone came up once. This CDR3 reads CASSRGQVDPEAFF. The CDR3 DNA is TGTGCCAGCAGCCGGGGACAGGTGGACCCTGAAGCTTTCTTT. This chain joins TRBV11-2 and TRBJ1-1; TRBD1 matches at 8 bases. V gave up 5 bases and J gave up 6 bases; unmatched junction bases: 8. In germline, CDR1 is SGHAT, CDR2 FQNNGV. The CDR3 is 14 residues long.

V gene TRBV3-1 (or the pseudogene TRBV3-2) combines with J gene TRBJ2-7; D remains ambiguous. Germline-derived CDR1 and CDR2 are LGHDT and YNNKEL (reference sequence). The germline V and J ends were trimmed by 1 base and 6 bases, with 10 bases remaining between them. CDR3 length equals 13 residues. CDR3 region: CASSQARLCEQYV. CDR3 nucleotide sequence: TGTGCCAGCAGCCAAGCGCGACTCTGCGAGCAGTACGTC.

The J gene is TRBJ1-4, the V gene TRBV29-1; TRBD1 matches 10 bases. The V gene's germline CDR1 is SQVTM and CDR2 ANQGSEA. Germline trimming cut 3 bases from V and 6 bases from J; bases unmatched to any gene: 4. CDR3 length: 14 amino acids. The CDR3 DNA sequence: TGCAGCGTTGAGGGGACAGGGGAGGATGAAAAACTGTTTTTT. Protein sequence: CSVEGTGEDEKLFF.

The chain joins TRBV24-1 to TRBJ1-4; D call uncertain. CDR1 and CDR2 from the germline V gene are KGHDR and SFDVKD. The V end was cut by 2 bases, the J end by 8 bases, with 14 bases between. The CDR3 extends over 15 amino acids. CDR3 bases: TGTGCCACCAGTGATTCCCAGCCCGGGAGGGAAAAACTGTTTTTT. Its protein is CATSDSQPGREKLFF.

This clone was seen only a few times. The chain joins TRBV7-2 to TRBJ1-1; 7 nucleotides line up with TRBD1. The germline gives CDR1 SGHTA, CDR2 FQGNSA. Trimming cost V 0 bases and J 4 bases; bases outside gene matches: 8. CDR3 length: 16 residues. CDR3 coding DNA: TGTGCCAGCAGCTTAGCGCCGGACAGGTCGAGCACTGAAGCTTTCTTT. It encodes CASSLAPDRSSTEAFF.

The CDR3 DNA reads TGTGCCAGCAGCCCCTCCGACAGTAGCAATCAGCCCCAGCATTTT. Its protein is CASSPSDSSNQPQHF. The rearrangement uses TRBV7-9 and TRBJ1-5; TRBD1 is a possible D gene (5 bases). Germline V CDR1 and CDR2: SEHNR, FQNEAQ (reference sequence). V was trimmed by 5 bases and J by 0 bases, leaving 11 bases between them. The CDR3 runs to 15 residues.

The V gene is TRBV19, the J gene TRBJ2-5; tentative D call: TRBD2 (5 bases). Trimming pared 1 base from V and 4 bases from J, leaving 22 bases between. The CDR3 extends over 18 amino acids. Germline values: CDR1 LNHDA, CDR2 SQIVND (reference sequence). CDR3 nucleotides: TGTGCCAGTAGTATAGGTCCTGTGAGGGCTAGAATGGGAGAGACCCAGTACTTC. This gives the protein CASSIGPVRARMGETQYF.

This chain joins TRBV5-8 and TRBJ2-7, with 11 positions matching TRBD1. Germline V gives CDR1 SGHTS, CDR2 YDEGEE. This CDR3 is built from 14 residues. After removal of 5 bases from V and 6 bases from J, the junction contained 7 bases not matched to a gene. This CDR3 is CASRRGQGAVEQYF. The CDR3 nucleotides read TGTGCCAGCAGGAGAGGACAGGGGGCGGTCGAGCAGTACTTC. The variable domain in full, with the rest retrieved from reference TRBV5-8 and TRBJ2-7, is EAGVTQSPTHLIKTRGQQATLRCSPISGHTSVYWYQQALGLGLQFLLWYDEGEERNRGNFPPRFSGRQFPNYSSELNVNALELEDSALYLCASRRGQGAVEQYFGPGTRLTVT.